The rows below give T cell receptor beta chains drawn from one sample of a study of CD8+CD57+ T cells in acquired aplastic anemia. TCRdb reanalysed the reads using MiXCR and keeps one entry per CDR3 protein. In the table there are fewer than 200,000 distinct CDR3 sequences, about 64% of which are singletons. Sequenced material: sorted CD4+, CD8+, or CD8+CD57+ T cells (not recorded which) from PBMCs. The receptors come from a human donor in good health. Both conserved end residues are part of each CDR3. Fields, in order: clone size, V gene, J gene, D gene, CDR3 protein, CDR3 DNA. A D gene is named only where the DNA matches it firmly. Clone size, where shown, is once, few, many, or a class for clones that have expanded.

>.|TRBV24-1|TRBJ1-5|.
CATSDTKDRGGGNQPQHF
TGTGCCACCAGTGACACTAAGGACAGAGGTGGAGGCAATCAGCCCCAGCATTTT
>few|TRBV24-1|TRBJ2-7|TRBD1
CATSAGQDRDEQYF
TGTGCCACCAGTGCGGGACAGGATCGGGACGAGCAGTACTTC
>.|TRBV24-1|TRBJ2-3|.
CATSDFALPTRELSDTQYF
TGTGCCACCAGTGATTTCGCGCTACCAACACGGGAGCTGTCAGATACGCAGTATTTT
>many|TRBV9|TRBJ2-1|.
CASSVAAYNEQFF
TGTGCCAGCAGCGTAGCAGCATACAATGAGCAGTTCTTC
>.|TRBV7-2|TRBJ2-7|.
CASSLVAGEVYEQYF
TGTGCCAGCAGCTTAGTCGCAGGGGAAGTCTACGAGCAGTACTTC
>.|TRBV12-3/TRBV12-4|TRBJ2-3|.
CASSFLIEVGKTDTQYF
TGTGCCAGCAGTTTTCTTATCGAGGTAGGAAAGACAGATACGCAGTATTTT
>.|TRBV7-2|TRBJ1-2|.
CASSRDGGHTF
TGCGCCAGCAGCCGCGACGGTGGTCACACCTTC
>.|TRBV20-1|TRBJ2-7|.
CSASELPSYEQYF
TGCAGTGCGAGCGAACTGCCTTCCTACGAGCAGTACTTC
>.|TRBV2|TRBJ2-1|.
CASSVFGGNSYNEQFF
TGTGCCAGCAGTGTATTTGGCGGCAACTCCTACAATGAGCAGTTCTTC
>.|TRBV24-1|TRBJ2-3|.
CATSATATDTQYF
TGTGCCACCAGTGCTACGGCAACAGATACGCAGTATTTT
>.|TRBV5-6|TRBJ2-3|TRBD1
CASRGQGITDTQYF
TGTGCCAGCAGGGGACAGGGGATAACAGATACGCAGTATTTT
>few|TRBV28|TRBJ2-7|TRBD1
CASSFSGTGGGYEQYF
TGTGCCAGCAGTTTCTCCGGGACAGGGGGCGGATACGAGCAGTACTTC
>.|TRBV20-1|TRBJ2-3|.
CSARTNGPGQTVTQYF
TGCAGTGCTAGAACCAACGGCCCAGGACAAACGGTTACGCAGTATTTT
>.|TRBV6-5|TRBJ2-2|.
CASGQPFGAGELFF
.
>.|TRBV28|TRBJ1-2|.
CASRPQGHVEGYTF
TGTGCCAGTAGACCGCAGGGCCACGTAGAAGGCTACACCTTC
>.|TRBV7-4|TRBJ1-2|.
CASSNRGRANYGYTF
TGTGCCAGTAGCAACCGGGGTAGGGCTAACTATGGCTACACCTTC
>.|TRBV7-6|TRBJ2-5|TRBD1
CASSLSGQKETQYF
TGTGCCAGCAGCTTATCGGGACAGAAAGAGACCCAGTACTTC
>.|TRBV12-3/TRBV12-4|TRBJ2-1|.
CASSLQRILVDEQFF
TGTGCCAGCAGCCTACAGAGGATATTGGTTGATGAGCAGTTCTTC
>few|TRBV20-1|TRBJ2-7|.
CSARARRAGASSYEQYF
TGCAGTGCTAGAGCGCGACGTGCGGGGGCCTCCTCCTACGAGCAGTACTTC
>.|TRBV3-1|TRBJ2-5|TRBD2
CASSQIGSSGRLQETQYF
TGTGCCAGCAGCCAAATTGGGTCTAGCGGGAGACTACAAGAGACCCAGTACTTC
>few|TRBV28|TRBJ2-1|TRBD2
CASSWRESYEQFF
TGTGCCAGCAGTTGGCGGGAGAGCTATGAGCAGTTCTTC
>.|TRBV15|TRBJ1-6|.
CATRESYSDNSPLHF
TGTGCCACCAGGGAATCCTATTCAGATAATTCACCCCTCCACTTT
>.|TRBV10-3|TRBJ1-2|TRBD1
CAISEPGTGVIGYTF
TGTGCCATCAGTGAGCCGGGGACAGGGGTGATTGGCTACACCTTC
>.|TRBV7-2|TRBJ1-2|.
CASSLEVGLYGYTF
TGTGCCAGCAGCTTAGAAGTTGGGTTATATGGCTACACCTTC
>few|TRBV19|TRBJ2-7|TRBD2
CASSNTLASGTYEQYF
TGTGCCAGTAGTAACACCCTCGCCAGCGGGACCTACGAGCAGTACTTC
>.|TRBV7-2|TRBJ2-5|.
CASSLVGAVGRETQYF
TGTGCCAGCAGCTTAGTGGGGGCGGTGGGACGAGAGACCCAGTACTTC
>.|TRBV29-1|TRBJ2-3|TRBD1
CSVRGQGRQYF
TGCAGCGTACGGGGACAGGGGAGACAGTACTTT
>many|TRBV4-1|TRBJ1-5|.
CASSQADSFNQPQHF
TGCGCCAGCAGCCAAGCCGACAGTTTCAATCAGCCCCAGCATTTT